The subject of this entry is one T cell receptor beta chain. The CDR3 loop spans 17 amino acids. The germline CDR1 and CDR2 sequences are SQVTM and ANQGSEA. After removal of 6 bases from V and 4 bases from J, the junction contained 16 bases not matched to a gene. These data come from a study of CD8 T cells in ankylosing spondylitis. TCRdb re-derived calls from the 5' RACE reads in MiXCR, one entry per CDR3 protein. Seen here are 250,000 to 350,000 distinct CDR3 sequences, about 19% observed once, and the top ten hold 7.8%. Sequencing was carried out using blood, either unsorted or a sorted T cell fraction (not recorded which). This clonotype originated in a male donor with ankylosing spondylitis or in good health (not recorded which). The rearrangement joins TRBV29-1 to TRBJ2-2, with 8 nucleotides matching TRBD1. DNA for the CDR3: TGCAGCGTAAGCACCCGGGCAGGACAGGGAGTCACCGGGGAGCTGTTTTTT. Protein product: CSVSTRAGQGVTGELFF.